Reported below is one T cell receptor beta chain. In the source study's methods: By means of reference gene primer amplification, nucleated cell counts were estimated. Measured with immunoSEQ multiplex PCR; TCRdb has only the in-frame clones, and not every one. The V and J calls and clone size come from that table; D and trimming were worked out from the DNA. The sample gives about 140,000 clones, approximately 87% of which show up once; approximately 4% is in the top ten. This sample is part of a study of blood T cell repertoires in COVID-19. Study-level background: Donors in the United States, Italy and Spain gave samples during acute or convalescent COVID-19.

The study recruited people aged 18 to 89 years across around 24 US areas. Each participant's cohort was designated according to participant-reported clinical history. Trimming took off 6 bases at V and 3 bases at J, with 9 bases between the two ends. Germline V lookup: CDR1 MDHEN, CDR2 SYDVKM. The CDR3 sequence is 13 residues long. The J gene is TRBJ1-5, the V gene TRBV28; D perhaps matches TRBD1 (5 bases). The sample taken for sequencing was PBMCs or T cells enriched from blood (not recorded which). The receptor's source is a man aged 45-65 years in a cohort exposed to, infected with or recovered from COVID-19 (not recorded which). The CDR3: CASRPGYNQPQHF. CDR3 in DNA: TGTGCCAGCAGGCCAGGGTACAATCAGCCCCAGCATTTT.